These T cell receptor beta chains were read from a single sample in a study of early T cells in non-severe SARS-CoV-2 infection. Each CDR3 protein gets one entry after TCRdb re-called the 5' RACE reads with MiXCR. This sample yields more than 35,000 distinct CDR3 sequences, of which 5% to 6.5% are seen a single time; less than 35% belongs to the top ten. The sequencing sample was made of whole blood. These receptors all stem from an adult who was a healthcare worker with PCR-confirmed SARS-CoV-2 infection or an uninfected control (not recorded which). Both conserved end residues are part of each CDR3. The order of the fields is clone size, D gene, J gene, V gene, CDR3 DNA, CDR3 protein. D genes are given only for firm matches. The size field is filled for only some rows; it gives once, few, many or a size class.

many | - | TRBJ2-1 | TRBV10-3 | TGTGCCATCAGCCCCGCCAATGAGCAGTTCTTC | CAISPANEQFF
- | - | TRBJ1-1 | TRBV5-4 | TGTGCCAGCAGCTTGGGGCGGGAGAACACTGAAGCTTTCTTT | CASSLGRENTEAFF
many | - | TRBJ2-1 | TRBV5-1 | TGCGCCAGCAGCTTGGGTGCCCAGGAGAATGAGCAGTTCTTC | CASSLGAQENEQFF
many | - | TRBJ2-3 | TRBV5-1 | TGCGCCAGCAGCTCGCCAGGGGCAGATACGCAGTATTTT | CASSSPGADTQYF
many | - | TRBJ1-5 | TRBV30 | TGTGCCTGGAGTACGAGTAGCAATCAGCCCCAGCATTTT | CAWSTSSNQPQHF
- | TRBD2 | TRBJ2-3 | TRBV2 | TGTGCCAGCAGTCCGGGACTAGCGGGAGGTGGCGATACGCAGTATTTT | CASSPGLAGGGDTQYF
- | - | TRBJ2-7 | TRBV5-4 | TGTGCCAGCAGCGCGCTCGGGGTCTCCTACGAGCAGTACTTC | CASSALGVSYEQYF
many | - | TRBJ1-1 | TRBV30 | TGTGCCTGGAGTGTAAGTTACTCTCGCGGTACTGAAGCTTTCTTT | CAWSVSYSRGTEAFF
- | - | TRBJ2-1 | TRBV3-1 | TGTGCCAGCAGCCAAGATTTATTAGCAGCCAATGAGCAGTTCTTC | CASSQDLLAANEQFF
many | - | TRBJ2-2 | TRBV5-1 | TGCGCCAGCAGCCCCACAGGGTCCACCGGGGAGCTGTTTTTT | CASSPTGSTGELFF
- | - | TRBJ2-3 | TRBV27 | TGTGCCAGCAAAGCCGGGGATACGCAGTATTTT | CASKAGDTQYF
- | TRBD1 | TRBJ2-7 | TRBV7-9 | TGTGCCAGCAGCCCCCGACAGGGGGCCTACGAGCAGTACTTC | CASSPRQGAYEQYF
many | - | TRBJ1-1 | TRBV20-1 | TGCAGTGCTAGGGTAGCCGGACAGACCACTGAAGCTTTCTTT | CSARVAGQTTEAFF
many | TRBD2 | TRBJ2-1 | TRBV5-1 | TGCGCCAGCAGTGGGACTAGTTCGAAGGGGGAGCAGTTCTTC | CASSGTSSKGEQFF
many | TRBD1 | TRBJ2-7 | TRBV7-8 | TGTGCCAGCAGCTTAGAGGACAGGACCTACGAGCAGTACTTC | CASSLEDRTYEQYF
many | TRBD1 | TRBJ1-2 | TRBV12-3/TRBV12-4 | TGTGCCAGCAGAAAACAGGGGTACTATGGCTACACCTTC | CASRKQGYYGYTF
- | - | TRBJ1-3 | TRBV27 | TGTGCCAGCAGTCCTCAACCCGACACCTCTGCCATATATTTT | CASSPQPDTSAIYF
few | TRBD2 | TRBJ2-5 | TRBV7-6 | TGTGCCAGCAGCTTGCTAGCGGGGAGCCAAGAGACCCAGTACTTC | CASSLLAGSQETQYF
- | - | TRBJ2-1 | TRBV7-9 | TGTGCCAGCAGCACTACTAACAATGAGCAGTTCTTC | CASSTTNNEQFF